Listed here are 23 T cell receptor beta chains from one sample, sequenced in a study of blood T cell repertoires in COVID-19. This table comes from immunoSEQ multiplex PCR, and its TCRdb copy is limited to in-frame clones, with some not included. The sample yields about 130,000 clones, 85% seen once. Input material: peripheral blood. These receptors were taken from an older man with active or convalescent COVID-19.

The chain has TRBV7-9 and TRBJ1-1; possibly TRBD1 for D (6 bases). The CDR3 consists of 13 residues. V was cut by 1 base and J by 4 bases, with 7 bases left in between. The germline V gene has CDR1 SEHNR and CDR2 FQNEAQ (reference sequence). CDR3 DNA sequence: TGTGCCAGCAGCTTAGGAGGGGGCACTGAAGCTTTCTTT. It yields the protein CASSLGGGTEAFF.

The J gene is TRBJ2-7, the V gene TRBV6-5; 8 bases map to TRBD1. V lost 7 bases and J lost 6; bases outside the gene matches: 11. This CDR3 comprises 14 residues. Germline assignment: CDR1 MNHEY and CDR2 SVGAGI. The CDR3 loop is CASNWQGTGGEQYF. In DNA, the CDR3 is TGTGCCAGCAATTGGCAAGGGACAGGAGGCGAGCAGTACTTC.

This rearrangement joins TRBV11-2 to TRBJ2-1, with TRBD2 identical over 11 bases. V lost 5 bases, J lost 8 bases, and 11 bases stayed unmatched. The germline gives CDR1 SGHAT, CDR2 FQNNGV. The CDR3 totals 16 residues. CDR3 loop: CASSRRVAGGPYEQFF. In nucleotides, the CDR3 is TGTGCCAGCAGCCGAAGAGTAGCGGGGGGGCCGTATGAGCAGTTCTTC.

The J gene is TRBJ1-6, the V gene TRBV19; 7 bases fit TRBD1. The CDR3 sequence is 14 residues long. V lost 8 bases and J lost 8; bases outside the gene matches: 9. CDR1 is LNHDA and CDR2 is SQIVND in the germline V gene (reference sequence). CDR3 residues: CASRDRARDSPLHF. The CDR3 nucleotides are TGTGCCAGTCGTGACAGGGCAAGGGATTCACCCCTCCACTTT.

CDR3 sequence (DNA): TGTGCCAGCAGTGAGTTCGGGAGCAATCAGCCCCAGCATTTT. Encoded protein: CASSEFGSNQPQHF. The genes are TRBV2 and TRBJ1-5; the D is unclear. V was clipped by 3 bases and J by 1 base, with 7 bases between them. Germline V lookup: CDR1 SNHLY, CDR2 FYNNEI. The CDR3 extends over 14 amino acids.

The gene calls are TRBV30 and TRBJ1-4; D unclear. The V end was cut by 5 bases, the J end by 8 bases, with 18 bases between. Germline loops: CDR1 GTSNPN, CDR2 SVGIG (reference sequence). The CDR3 is 14 residues long. CDR3 residues: CAWRRETLGEKLFF. For the CDR3, the DNA is TGTGCCTGGCGTAGGGAGACATTAGGAGAAAAACTGTTTTTT.

This chain joins TRBV4-2 and TRBJ1-5; no clear D. V lost 0 bases to trimming and J lost 5 bases, with 5 bases between them. Germline CDR1 and CDR2: LGHNA and YNFKEQ. This CDR3 has 13 residues. Here the CDR3 reads CASSQDRDQPQHF. The DNA of the CDR3 is TGTGCCAGCAGCCAAGATCGAGATCAGCCCCAGCATTTT.

A note on this clone: Other DNA sequences in this specimen translate into the identical CDR3. The V gene is TRBV9, the J gene TRBJ2-3; no clear D. Trimming cost V 1 base and J 1 base, with 4 bases left between them. The CDR3 is 13 amino acids. The germline V gene encodes CDR1 SGDLS and CDR2 YYNGEE. DNA for the CDR3: TGTGCCAGCAGCGTAACGGGCACAGATACGCAGTATTTT. It specifies CASSVTGTDTQYF.

This clone came up once. This chain joins TRBV7-9 and TRBJ2-4; TRBD2 agrees at 10 bases. The CDR3 spans 19 residues. Germline-derived CDR1 and CDR2 are SEHNR and FQNEAQ (reference sequence). J was trimmed by 7 bases and V by 5 bases; bases with no gene match: 20. The CDR3 DNA follows: TGTGCCAGCAGCGAGGCTAGCGGGAGTACCCATGGTCCAGGTAACATTCAGTACTTC. Amino acids: CASSEASGSTHGPGNIQYF.

The J gene is TRBJ2-7, the V gene TRBV28; 7 nucleotides align to TRBD1. The CDR3 contains 14 residues. Germline values: CDR1 MDHEN, CDR2 SYDVKM. Trimming cost V 5 bases and J 3 bases; bases outside gene matches: 7. The chain's CDR3 is CASSQPGTVYEQYF. The DNA of the CDR3 is TGTGCCAGCAGTCAACCCGGGACAGTCTACGAGCAGTACTTC.

This chain uses TRBV6-4 with TRBJ2-1, with a possible D match to TRBD1 (6 bases). The V end was cut by 5 bases, the J end by 6 bases, with 11 bases between. Germline CDR1 is MRHNA and CDR2 is SNTAGT. CDR3 size: 13 residues. The CDR3 loop is CASSRTAGNEQFF. The CDR3 coding sequence is TGTGCCAGCAGTAGGACAGCCGGCAATGAGCAGTTCTTC.

The chain links TRBV7-9 to TRBJ2-1, with 12 nucleotides matching TRBD1. The CDR3 sequence is 16 residues long. The germline V gene has CDR1 SEHNR and CDR2 FQNEAQ (reference sequence). The V and J ends lost 5 bases and 7 bases, in that order; junction bases with no gene match: 9. The CDR3 sequence is CASSAPGQGARNEQFF. The DNA of the CDR3 is TGTGCCAGCAGCGCCCCGGGACAGGGGGCGCGGAATGAGCAGTTCTTC. Full variable domain (rest looked up from reference TRBV7-9 and TRBJ2-1): DTGVSQNPRHKITKRGQNVTFRCDPISEHNRLYWYRQTLGQGPEFLTYFQNEAQLEKSRLLSDRFSAERPKGSFSTLEIQRTEQGDSAMYLCASSAPGQGARNEQFFGPGTRLTVL.

V usage is TRBV2 and J usage is TRBJ1-5; D not resolved. The CDR3 consists of 14 residues. The germline CDR1 and CDR2 sequences are SNHLY and FYNNEI. V gave up 6 bases and J gave up 5 bases, with 14 bases separating them. The chain's CDR3 is CASSERGFDQPQHF. Here the CDR3 DNA reads TGTGCCAGCAGCGAAAGAGGGTTCGATCAGCCCCAGCATTTT.

The chain carries TRBV6-1 and TRBJ2-3; 7 nucleotides line up with TRBD2. This CDR3 is built from 12 residues. Germline CDR1 and CDR2: MNHNS and SASEGT. With V trimmed by 2 bases and J by 14 bases, 7 bases remained unmatched. The CDR3: CASSEIGGTGYF. In DNA form, the CDR3 reads TGTGCCAGCAGTGAAATCGGGGGGACCGGGTATTTT.

The chain employs TRBV15 and TRBJ1-5; tentatively, D is TRBD1 (6 bases). This CDR3 is built from 16 residues. Germline CDR1 and CDR2: LNHNV and YYDKDF (reference sequence). V lost 1 base, J lost 3 bases, and 13 bases lay in between. In DNA form, the CDR3 reads TGTGCCACCAGCAGAGGGCACCAGGGGCCCAATCAGCCCCAGCATTTT. It translates to CATSRGHQGPNQPQHF.

The chain has TRBV27 and TRBJ2-7; 9 bases align to TRBD2. The trim removed 5 bases at V and 0 bases at J, leaving 5 bases unmatched. The CDR3 has 15 residues. In germline, CDR1 is MNHEY, CDR2 SMNVEV (reference sequence). The CDR3 is CASSTGTSRSYEQYF. CDR3 sequence (DNA): TGTGCCAGCAGTACCGGGACTAGCCGCTCCTACGAGCAGTACTTC.

V gene TRBV29-1 combines with J gene TRBJ1-2; TRBD1 agrees at 10 bases. CDR3 length: 15 amino acids. The germline gives CDR1 SQVTM, CDR2 ANQGSEA. V was clipped by 4 bases and J by 3 bases; unmatched bases: 8. CDR3 nucleotides: TGCAGCGTTGGGGGGACAGGGGCGCTAGACTATGGCTACACCTTC. This gives the protein CSVGGTGALDYGYTF. The entire variable domain, with the rest obtained from reference TRBV29-1 and TRBJ1-2, is as follows: SAVISQKPSRDICQRGTSLTIQCQVDSQVTMMFWYRQQPGQSLTLIATANQGSEATYESGFVIDKFPISRPNLTFSTLTVSNMSPEDSSIYLCSVGGTGALDYGYTFGSGTRLTVV.

The chain recombines TRBV7-6 with TRBJ1-1; TRBD1 agrees at 8 bases. This CDR3 has 15 residues. Germline V gene data show CDR1 as SGHVS and CDR2 as FNYEAQ. Trimming removed 3 bases from V and 1 base from J; junction bases left unmatched: 4. The CDR3 sequence is CASSLTQGENTEAFF. Written as DNA, the CDR3 is TGTGCCAGCAGCTTGACACAGGGGGAGAACACTGAAGCTTTCTTT.

V is TRBV30 and J is TRBJ1-5; D perhaps matches TRBD1 (6 bases). CDR3 size: 14 residues. Trimming removed 3 bases at V and 6 bases at J, with 15 bases between. The V gene's germline CDR1 is GTSNPN and CDR2 SVGIG (reference sequence). As DNA, the CDR3 is TGTGCCTGGAGAGGGCCTCAAGGGGGTCAGCCCCAGCATTTT. This sequence encodes CAWRGPQGGQPQHF.

The chain recombines TRBV6-4 with TRBJ1-5; no clear D. Germline V lookup: CDR1 MRHNA, CDR2 SNTAGT. The V end was cut by 5 bases, the J end by 1 base, with 12 bases between. The CDR3 runs to 15 residues. CDR3 protein: CASSPTRESNQPQHF. The CDR3 DNA sequence: TGTGCCAGCAGTCCTACACGGGAGAGCAATCAGCCCCAGCATTTT.

The V gene is TRBV14, the J gene TRBJ1-2; the match to TRBD1 covers 7 bases. There are 14 residues in the CDR3. Unmatched junction bases numbered 3, after V lost 1 base and J lost 4 bases. From germline, CDR1 is SGHDN and CDR2 FVKESK. The CDR3 coding sequence is TGTGCCAGCAGCCAAGTCACAGGGGCCTATGGCTACACCTTC. Amino acid sequence: CASSQVTGAYGYTF.

This clone has a single count. The V gene is TRBV27, the J gene TRBJ1-2; no clear D gene. The V end was cut by 8 bases, the J end by 2 bases, with 24 bases between. Germline assignment: CDR1 MNHEY and CDR2 SMNVEV (reference sequence). The CDR3 covers 17 residues. The CDR3 is CASQKRAGMNQNYGYTF. As DNA, the CDR3 is TGTGCCAGCCAAAAGAGGGCCGGGATGAACCAGAACTATGGCTACACCTTC.

J is TRBJ2-1 and V is TRBV7-3, with 12 bases matching TRBD2. With V trimmed by 0 bases and J by 2 bases, 8 bases remained unmatched. The CDR3 covers 19 residues. The germline V gene has CDR1 SGHTA and CDR2 FQGTGA. The CDR3 is CASSLTPATSGGPYNEQFF. The CDR3 DNA reads as TGTGCCAGCAGCTTAACCCCCGCGACTAGCGGGGGCCCCTACAATGAGCAGTTCTTC.